This T cell receptor beta chain came from a study of vaccination and CD4 T cells after COVID-19. Turning to the study itself: Of the convalescent patients, who were SARS-CoV-2 positive by nasal swab PCR, about nine had mild and one severe disease. Samples were taken after vaccination, a median of approximately 73 days after dose two, with a range of 14 to 241.

V lost 1 base, J lost 4 bases, and 7 bases stayed unmatched. CDR1 LNHDA and CDR2 SQIVND come from the germline V gene (reference sequence). This CDR3 comprises 16 residues. TCRdb recomputed calls from the PCR reads with MiXCR, one row per CDR3 protein. This sample carries 20,000 to 25,000 distinct CDR3 sequences, 50% to 70% of them seen once, and the ten largest clones take around 0.94%. The chain carries TRBV19 and TRBJ2-3; 8 nucleotides match TRBD2. The source was CD4+ T cells from blood, collected before SARS-CoV-2 vaccination. The sequence derives from a human donor who had recovered from COVID-19. The DNA for the CDR3 is TGTGCCAGTAGTATAGGACGGGAGGGAAGCGCAGATACGCAGTATTTT. This codes for CASSIGREGSADTQYF.